The 25 T cell receptor beta chains given below trace back to one sample, sequenced in a study of blood T cell repertoires in COVID-19. The repertoire was sequenced with immunoSEQ multiplex PCR; TCRdb's copy has only in-frame clones and lacks some. The table has about 220,000 clones, more than 65% seen once. The sequenced material came from peripheral blood. The receptors originated from a man in his forties or fifties with active or convalescent COVID-19.

V and J are TRBV7-9 and TRBJ2-1; TRBD2 matches 12 bases. The CDR3 is 16 residues long. Germline V lookup: CDR1 SEHNR, CDR2 FQNEAQ (reference sequence). After removal of 4 bases from V and 0 bases from J, the junction contained 1 base not matched to a gene. Written as DNA, the CDR3 is TGTGCCAGCAGCTCTAGCGGGGGGGCCTCCTACAATGAGCAGTTCTTC. This translates into CASSSSGGASYNEQFF.

The chain combines TRBV5-6 with TRBJ2-1, with D perhaps matching TRBD2 (6 bases). CDR1 and CDR2 (germline): SGHDT, YYEEEE. This CDR3 is built from 15 residues. V shed 5 bases and J shed 0 bases, with 12 bases lying between them. CDR3 sequence: CASSSGPTSYNEQFF. CDR3 bases: TGTGCCAGCAGTAGCGGTCCGACCTCCTACAATGAGCAGTTCTTC. Full variable domain (rest looked up from reference TRBV5-6 and TRBJ2-1): DAGVTQSPTHLIKTRGQQVTLRCSPKSGHDTVSWYQQALGQGPQFIFQYYEEEERQRGNFPDRFSGHQFPNYSSELNVNALLLGDSALYLCASSSGPTSYNEQFFGPGTRLTVL.

The chain recombines TRBV18 with TRBJ1-2; D is perhaps TRBD1 (5 bases). The V and J ends lost 3 bases and 8 bases respectively, with 10 bases between them. Germline assignment: CDR1 KGHSH and CDR2 LQKENI. This CDR3 contains 12 residues. The CDR3 sequence: CASSPDQGGYTF. The CDR3 DNA reads as TGTGCCAGCTCACCCGACCAGGGCGGCTACACCTTC.

The chain carries TRBV27 and TRBJ1-2, with TRBD1 identical over 9 bases. This CDR3 contains 14 residues. V gave up 3 bases and J gave up 5 bases; unmatched junction bases: 4. CDR1 is MNHEY and CDR2 is SMNVEV in the germline V gene (reference sequence). The CDR3 here is CASSFSGTGYGYTF. The CDR3 nucleotides read TGTGCCAGCAGTTTCTCCGGGACAGGGTATGGCTACACCTTC.

The chain employs TRBV5-1 and TRBJ2-6, with a tentative D call TRBD1 (7 bases). The CDR3 is 17 residues long. Between the trimmed V and J ends, which lost 0 bases and 2 bases, there was a span of 12 bases. Germline CDR1 and CDR2: SGHRS and YFSETQ. The CDR3 DNA reads TGCGCCAGCAGCTTGGGCCCAGGGGGGACTGGGGCCAACGTCCTGACTTTC. It is translated as CASSLGPGGTGANVLTF.

J is TRBJ1-1 and V is TRBV10-3, with a tentative D call TRBD1 (6 bases). The germline V gene has CDR1 ENHRY and CDR2 SYGVKD. CDR3 size: 16 residues. V was cut by 0 bases and J by 2 bases, with 13 bases left in between. CDR3 residues: CAISESLNRANTEAFF. The DNA of the CDR3 is TGTGCCATCAGTGAGTCCCTCAACAGGGCTAACACTGAAGCTTTCTTT.

This chain uses TRBV10-3 with TRBJ1-6, with no clear D. The CDR3 is made up of 13 amino acids. Germline V gene data show CDR1 as ENHRY and CDR2 as SYGVKD. V was pared by 11 bases and J by 0 bases, with 8 bases between. The CDR3 DNA reads TGTGCCCTTAGAGGCTCCTATAATTCACCCCTCCACTTT. Encoded protein: CALRGSYNSPLHF.

This clone was recorded a few times. For the CDR3, the DNA is TGTGCCAGCGGCAGGACAGGCTATGGCTACACCTTC. The encoded protein is CASGRTGYGYTF. The V call is TRBV6-5, the J call TRBJ1-2, with 7 bases matching TRBD1. Germline V gene lookup returns CDR1 MNHEY and CDR2 SVGAGI. V lost 8 bases to trimming and J lost 4 bases; unmatched junction nucleotides: 4. CDR3 size: 12 residues.

This rearrangement joins TRBV6-6 to TRBJ1-1, with TRBD1 identical over 7 bases. This CDR3 is 15 amino acids long. Per germline, CDR1 MNHNY and CDR2 SVGAGI (reference sequence). Trimming took 2 bases from V and 1 from J; bases not matched to a gene: 4. The CDR3 spells CASSYPQGGNTEAFF. CDR3 in DNA: TGTGCCAGCAGTTACCCGCAGGGGGGGAACACTGAAGCTTTCTTT.

The rearrangement joins TRBV3-1 (or the pseudogene TRBV3-2) to TRBJ2-1; weak D call: TRBD1 (6 bases). Between the trimmed V and J ends, which lost 6 bases and 2 bases, there was a span of 17 bases. CDR3 size: 16 residues. Germline V CDR1 and CDR2: LGHDT, YNNKEL (reference sequence). CDR3 coding DNA: TGTGCCAGCAGGCAGGGGAGCGGTGTCCCCTACAATGAGCAGTTCTTC. This encodes CASRQGSGVPYNEQFF.

The V and J genes are TRBV27 and TRBJ2-3; 10 bases are shared with TRBD1. Germline V gives CDR1 MNHEY, CDR2 SMNVEV (reference sequence). J gave up 12 bases and V 4 bases, and 10 bases lay outside the gene matches. CDR3 size: 14 residues. In DNA form, the CDR3 reads TGTGCCAGCAGTTCGGACAGGGGGTCGCCCACCCAGTATTTT. Translation gives CASSSDRGSPTQYF.

V gene TRBV5-1 combines with J gene TRBJ2-3; D call uncertain. Looked up from germline, CDR1 is SGHRS and CDR2 is YFSETQ. The CDR3 covers 14 residues. Trimming cost V 2 bases and J 4 bases, with 11 bases left between them. The CDR3 reads CASSFAGGADTQYF. The CDR3 nucleotides read TGCGCCAGCAGCTTCGCAGGTGGCGCAGATACGCAGTATTTT.

The CDR3 bases are TGTGCCAGCAGTGAAATGCAGGCCTTAAACACTGAAGCTTTCTTT. Translating it yields CASSEMQALNTEAFF. The chain is built from TRBV6-1 and TRBJ1-1, with D hard to call. Germline CDR1 reads MNHNS; CDR2 reads SASEGT. The CDR3 sequence is 15 residues long. Deletions cut 2 bases from V and 2 bases from J, with 12 bases between.

The chain carries TRBV7-8 and TRBJ2-1; D call uncertain. The germline CDR1 and CDR2 sequences are SGHVS and FQNEAQ. V was trimmed by 1 base and J by 3 bases, leaving 10 bases between them. The CDR3 sequence is 15 residues long. CDR3: CASSLGQPHYNEQFF. In DNA form, the CDR3 reads TGTGCCAGCAGCTTAGGACAACCTCACTACAATGAGCAGTTCTTC.

This sequence joins TRBV7-2 and TRBJ2-7, with D maybe TRBD1 (6 bases). CDR1 and CDR2 from the germline V gene are SGHTA and FQGNSA. V was clipped by 2 bases and J by 2 bases, with 16 bases between them. The CDR3 length is 16 residues. The DNA for the CDR3 is TGTGCCAGCAGCTTATACCAGACCGGGACACCCTACGAGCAGTACGTC. Amino acids: CASSLYQTGTPYEQYV.

This chain joins TRBV21-1 and TRBJ2-5; the table's TRBD2 call for D was not verified on the DNA. TRBV21-1 is shown as a pseudogene. This CDR3 contains 14 residues. CDR3 region: CASSNKRGGETQYF. The CDR3 region has the DNA TGTGCCAGCAGCAACAAGCGGGGAGGGGAGACCCAGTACTTC.

The J gene is TRBJ2-1, the V gene TRBV7-2; 7 bases are a match to TRBD2. The CDR3 length is 15 residues. With V trimmed by 1 base and J by 5 bases, 5 bases remained unmatched. Germline V gene lookup returns CDR1 SGHTA and CDR2 FQGNSA. CDR3 DNA sequence: TGTGCCAGCAGCTTAGGCGGGGGTCGGAACAATGAGCAGTTCTTC. Translated, it gives CASSLGGGRNNEQFF.

The chain uses TRBV5-8 and TRBJ1-5, with TRBD1 matching over 10 bases. Germline loops: CDR1 SGHTS, CDR2 YDEGEE. V lost 4 bases to trimming and J lost 5 bases; unmatched junction nucleotides: 6. The CDR3 has 15 amino acids. The CDR3 coding sequence is TGTGCCAGCAGCGCCCGGGACAGGGGTCATCAGCCCCAGCATTTT. Translated, it gives CASSARDRGHQPQHF. The complete variable domain, with remaining parts taken from reference TRBV5-8 and TRBJ1-5, reads EAGVTQSPTHLIKTRGQQATLRCSPISGHTSVYWYQQALGLGLQFLLWYDEGEERNRGNFPPRFSGRQFPNYSSELNVNALELEDSALYLCASSARDRGHQPQHFGDGTRLSIL.

The V gene is TRBV15, the J gene TRBJ1-4; the D gene is possibly TRBD1 (6 bases). The CDR3 contains 16 residues. Germline V gene lookup returns CDR1 LNHNV and CDR2 YYDKDF (reference sequence). V lost 1 base and J 5 bases, leaving 14 bases between the germline ends. CDR3 nucleotides: TGTGCCACCAGCAGAGCCAAGGACAGCCTAAATGAAAAACTGTTTTTT. Its translation is CATSRAKDSLNEKLFF.

V and J are TRBV10-3 and TRBJ2-5; 10 bases match TRBD2. This CDR3 region has 12 residues. The germline V gene has CDR1 ENHRY and CDR2 SYGVKD. The V gene end was trimmed by 10 bases and the J gene end by 4 bases; junction bases not matched to a gene: 3. CDR3 in DNA: TGTGCCACGGCTAGCGGGGGAGAGACCCAGTACTTC. Protein sequence: CATASGGETQYF.

V usage is TRBV15 and J usage is TRBJ2-1; D is possibly TRBD2 (6 bases). This CDR3 region has 16 residues. V dropped 1 base and J dropped 7 bases, with 17 bases sitting between them. Germline CDR1 is LNHNV and CDR2 is YYDKDF (reference sequence). CDR3 DNA: TGTGCCACCAGCAGAGGTGGTAGCGGATCCAGGAATGAGCAGTTCTTC. Translation gives CATSRGGSGSRNEQFF.

J is TRBJ2-7 and V is TRBV5-1, with 7 positions matching TRBD2. The CDR3 runs 11 residues. Looked up from germline, CDR1 is SGHRS and CDR2 is YFSETQ. Trimming cost V 7 bases and J 2 bases; bases outside gene matches: 0. The chain's CDR3 is CASRGAYEQYF. CDR3 sequence (DNA): TGCGCCAGCCGGGGGGCCTACGAGCAGTACTTC. Filled out from reference TRBV5-1 and TRBJ2-7, the complete variable domain reads KAGVTQTPRYLIKTRGQQVTLSCSPISGHRSVSWYQQTPGQGLQFLFEYFSETQRNKGNFPGRFSGRQFSNSRSEMNVSTLELGDSALYLCASRGAYEQYFGPGTRLTVT.

Worth noting for this clone: This sample includes further DNA sequences coding for the same CDR3. J is TRBJ1-4 and V is TRBV5-1, with 9 nucleotides matching TRBD1. The V gene end was trimmed by 2 bases and the J gene end by 7 bases; junction bases not matched to a gene: 3. This CDR3 is built from 14 residues. Per the germline V gene, CDR1 is SGHRS and CDR2 is YFSETQ. DNA of the CDR3: TGCGCCAGCAGCTTACAGGGGGCGGGTGAAAAACTGTTTTTT. Protein: CASSLQGAGEKLFF.

The CDR3 loop is CASSITTSAETQYF. CDR3 DNA sequence: TGTGCCAGCAGCATCACGACTAGCGCGGAGACCCAGTACTTC. This chain uses TRBV7-2 with TRBJ2-5; 8 bases are a match to TRBD2. This CDR3 contains 14 residues. Trimming at V came to 5 bases and at J to 5 bases, leaving 7 bases not matched to a gene. From germline, CDR1 is SGHTA and CDR2 FQGNSA.

V is TRBV2 and J is TRBJ2-3, with TRBD2 as a possible D gene (6 bases). Germline V gives CDR1 SNHLY, CDR2 FYNNEI. The CDR3 contains 14 residues. Trimming stripped 7 bases from V and 4 bases from J, with 15 bases between. The CDR3 region is CASKVGGSSDTQYF. In DNA form, the CDR3 reads TGTGCCAGCAAAGTAGGAGGGTCGTCAGATACGCAGTATTTT.